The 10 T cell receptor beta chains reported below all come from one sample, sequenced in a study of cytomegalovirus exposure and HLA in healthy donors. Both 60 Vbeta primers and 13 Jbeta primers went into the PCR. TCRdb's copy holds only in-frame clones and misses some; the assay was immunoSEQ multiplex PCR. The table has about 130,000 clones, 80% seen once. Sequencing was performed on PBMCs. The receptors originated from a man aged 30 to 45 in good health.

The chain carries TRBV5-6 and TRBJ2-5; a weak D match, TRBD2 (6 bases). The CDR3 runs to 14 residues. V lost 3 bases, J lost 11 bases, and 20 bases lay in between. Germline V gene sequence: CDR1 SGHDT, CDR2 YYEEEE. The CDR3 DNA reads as TGTGCCAGCAGCTCGTGGGGAGGAACGAGGGAGCAGTACTTC. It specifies CASSSWGGTREQYF.

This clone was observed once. The CDR3 nucleotides read TGTGCCAGCAGTCTTAGCGCTTATAACTACGAGCAGTACTTC. Amino acids: CASSLSAYNYEQYF. V gene TRBV6-5 combines with J gene TRBJ2-7, with D possibly TRBD2 on 5 matching bases. The ends were cut back, 5 bases at V and 3 bases at J, with 14 bases in the middle. The CDR3 loop spans 14 amino acids. Germline lookup yields CDR1 MNHEY and CDR2 SVGAGI.

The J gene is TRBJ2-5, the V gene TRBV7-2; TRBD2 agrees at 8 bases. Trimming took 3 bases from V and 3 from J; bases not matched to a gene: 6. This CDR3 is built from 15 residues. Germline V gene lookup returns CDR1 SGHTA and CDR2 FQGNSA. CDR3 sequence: CASSFVAGKEETQYF. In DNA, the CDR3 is TGTGCCAGCAGCTTTGTAGCGGGAAAGGAAGAGACCCAGTACTTC.

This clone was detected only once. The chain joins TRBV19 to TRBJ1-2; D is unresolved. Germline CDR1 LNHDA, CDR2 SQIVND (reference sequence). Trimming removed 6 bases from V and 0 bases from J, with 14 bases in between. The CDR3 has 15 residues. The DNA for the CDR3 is TGTGCCAGTAGCCCGAGCGGAGGAGCTAACTATGGCTACACCTTC. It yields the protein CASSPSGGANYGYTF.

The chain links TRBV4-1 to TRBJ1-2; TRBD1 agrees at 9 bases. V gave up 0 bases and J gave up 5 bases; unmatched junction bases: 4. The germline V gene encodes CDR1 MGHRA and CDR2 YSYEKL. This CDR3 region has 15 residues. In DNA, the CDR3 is TGCGCCAGCAGCCAAGAATTGACAGGGGGGTATGGCTACACCTTC. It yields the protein CASSQELTGGYGYTF.

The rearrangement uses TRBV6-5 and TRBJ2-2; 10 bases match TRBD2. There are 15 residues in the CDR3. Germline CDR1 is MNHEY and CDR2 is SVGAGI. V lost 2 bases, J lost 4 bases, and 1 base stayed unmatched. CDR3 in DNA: TGTGCCAGCAGTTACGGACTAGCGGCCACCGGGGAGCTGTTTTTT. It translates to CASSYGLAATGELFF.

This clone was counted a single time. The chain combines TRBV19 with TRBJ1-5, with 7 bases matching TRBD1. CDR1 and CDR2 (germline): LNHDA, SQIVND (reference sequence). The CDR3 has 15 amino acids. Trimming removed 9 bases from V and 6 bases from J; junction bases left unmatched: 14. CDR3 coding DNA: TGTGCCAGCAAATATAAGGGGGCATGGGGTCAGCCCCAGCATTTT. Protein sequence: CASKYKGAWGQPQHF.

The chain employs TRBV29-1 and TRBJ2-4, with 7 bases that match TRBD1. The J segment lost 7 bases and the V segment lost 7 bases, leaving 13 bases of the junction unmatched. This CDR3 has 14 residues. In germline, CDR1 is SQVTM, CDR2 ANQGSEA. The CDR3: CSALPFLGGNIQYF. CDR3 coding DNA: TGCAGCGCCCTACCTTTCTTAGGGGGCAACATTCAGTACTTC.

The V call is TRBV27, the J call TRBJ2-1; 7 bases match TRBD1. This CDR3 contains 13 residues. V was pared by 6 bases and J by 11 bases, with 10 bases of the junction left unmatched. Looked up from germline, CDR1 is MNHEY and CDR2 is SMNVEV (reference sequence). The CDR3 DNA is TGTGCCAGCAGCTTTACCCCGGGACAGCAGCAGTTCTTC. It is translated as CASSFTPGQQQFF.

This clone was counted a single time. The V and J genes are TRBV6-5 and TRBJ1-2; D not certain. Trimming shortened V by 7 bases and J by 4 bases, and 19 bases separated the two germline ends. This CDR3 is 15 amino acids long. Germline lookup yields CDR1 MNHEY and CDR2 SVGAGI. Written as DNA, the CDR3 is TGTGCCAGCACCTCCCGGGGTTCCGAGGGCTATGGCTACACCTTC. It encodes CASTSRGSEGYGYTF.